This passage covers 7 T cell receptor beta chains from one sample sequenced in a study of blood T cell repertoires in COVID-19. This table comes from immunoSEQ multiplex PCR, and its TCRdb copy is limited to in-frame clones, with some not included. Among 150,000 to 250,000 clones listed, 80% to 85% were seen once. Sequencing was carried out using PBMCs or T cells enriched from blood (not recorded which). Receptor source: a man in his forties who had recovered from COVID-19.

This CDR3 is CSAGGSVNSPLHF. CDR3 nucleotides: TGCAGTGCTGGTGGCAGCGTAAATTCACCCCTCCACTTT. The gene calls are TRBV20-1 and TRBJ1-6; D ambiguous. Germline V CDR1 and CDR2: DFQATT, SNEGSKA (reference sequence). CDR3 size: 13 residues. Trimming left V 5 bases short and J 7 bases short, with 12 bases between.

The rearrangement links TRBV27 to TRBJ1-1, with D perhaps TRBD1 (5 bases). Germline-derived CDR1 and CDR2 are MNHEY and SMNVEV (reference sequence). CDR3 length: 16 amino acids. Trimming cost V 3 bases and J 3 bases, with 17 bases left between them. The CDR3 sequence is CASSLTGVSGDTEAFF. CDR3 coding DNA: TGTGCCAGCAGTTTGACGGGGGTTAGTGGGGACACTGAAGCTTTCTTT.

The chain uses TRBV30 and TRBJ1-2; D might be TRBD1 (6 bases). The CDR3 is made up of 13 amino acids. Trimming stripped 4 bases from V and 7 bases from J, with 16 bases between. Per the germline V gene, CDR1 is GTSNPN and CDR2 is SVGIG (reference sequence). In DNA form, the CDR3 reads TGTGCCTGGATGCGAGGGGGATTTTCTGGCTACACCTTC. As protein: CAWMRGGFSGYTF.

The rearrangement joins TRBV30 to TRBJ2-6; D gene ambiguous. V dropped 7 bases and J dropped 4 bases, with 17 bases sitting between them. This CDR3 region has 15 residues. Germline-derived CDR1 and CDR2 are GTSNPN and SVGIG (reference sequence). In nucleotides, the CDR3 is TGTGCCTCCGATAAGGAGACGAAAGGGGCCAACGTCCTGACTTTC. This sequence encodes CASDKETKGANVLTF.

The chain links TRBV20-1 to TRBJ1-3; TRBD1 agrees at 8 bases. The CDR3 extends over 14 amino acids. J was trimmed by 1 base and V by 3 bases; bases with no gene match: 2. Germline assignment: CDR1 DFQATT and CDR2 SNEGSKA (reference sequence). CDR3 DNA: TGCAGTGCTAGTGACAGGGGATCTGGAAACACCATATATTTT. It encodes CSASDRGSGNTIYF.

V usage is TRBV6-5 and J usage is TRBJ1-2; TRBD1 agrees at 7 bases. The CDR3 loop spans 16 amino acids. Germline CDR1 reads MNHEY; CDR2 reads SVGAGI. V lost 4 bases, J lost 8 bases, and 16 bases stayed unmatched. In nucleotides, the CDR3 is TGTGCCAGCAGTTCCTCGCTCGGGCAGGGGGTCAGGGGCTACACCTTC. Encoded protein: CASSSSLGQGVRGYTF.

The CDR3 nucleotides are TGCGCCAGCAGCCAGGCTGTAAATGGCGGCACTGAAGCTTTCTTT. It yields the protein CASSQAVNGGTEAFF. The chain combines TRBV4-1 with TRBJ1-1; D not certain. The CDR3 is 15 amino acids. V gave up 3 bases and J gave up 4 bases, with 15 bases separating them. Germline V CDR1 and CDR2: MGHRA, YSYEKL.